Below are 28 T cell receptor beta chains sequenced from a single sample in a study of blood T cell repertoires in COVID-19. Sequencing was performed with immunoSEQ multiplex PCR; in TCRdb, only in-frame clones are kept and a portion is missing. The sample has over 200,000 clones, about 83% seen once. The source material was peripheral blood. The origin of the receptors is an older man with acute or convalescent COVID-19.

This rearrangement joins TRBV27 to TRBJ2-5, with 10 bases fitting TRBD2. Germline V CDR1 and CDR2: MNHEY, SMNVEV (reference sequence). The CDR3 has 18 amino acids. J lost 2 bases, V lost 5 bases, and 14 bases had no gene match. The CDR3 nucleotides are TGTGCCAGCAGTGCGCACTCTCCGGGACTAGCGAAACAAGAGACCCAGTACTTC. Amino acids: CASSAHSPGLAKQETQYF.

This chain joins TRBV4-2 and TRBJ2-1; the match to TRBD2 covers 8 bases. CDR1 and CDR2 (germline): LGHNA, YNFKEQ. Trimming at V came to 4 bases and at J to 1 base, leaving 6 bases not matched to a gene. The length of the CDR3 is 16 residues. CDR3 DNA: TGTGCCAGCAGCCCCGGGGGGGGAGGGTCCTACAATGAGCAGTTCTTC. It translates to CASSPGGGGSYNEQFF.

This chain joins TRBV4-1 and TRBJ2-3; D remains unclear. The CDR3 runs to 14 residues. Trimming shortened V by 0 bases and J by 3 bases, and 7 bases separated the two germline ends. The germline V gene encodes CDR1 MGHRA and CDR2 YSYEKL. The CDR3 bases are TGCGCCAGCAGCCAAGATAGAGGTACAGATACGCAGTATTTT. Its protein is CASSQDRGTDTQYF.

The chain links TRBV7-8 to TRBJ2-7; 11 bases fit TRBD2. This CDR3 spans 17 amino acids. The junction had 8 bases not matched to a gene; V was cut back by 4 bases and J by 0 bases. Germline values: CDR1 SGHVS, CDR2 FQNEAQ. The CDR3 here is CASSSLPGLADSYEQYF. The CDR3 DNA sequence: TGTGCCAGCAGCTCTCTTCCGGGACTAGCGGACTCCTACGAGCAGTACTTC.

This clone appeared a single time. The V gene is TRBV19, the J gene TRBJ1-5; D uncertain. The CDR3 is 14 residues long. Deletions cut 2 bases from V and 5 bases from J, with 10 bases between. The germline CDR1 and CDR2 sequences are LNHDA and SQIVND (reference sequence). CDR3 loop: CASSIIGVYQPQHF. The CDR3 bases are TGTGCCAGTAGTATAATCGGGGTCTATCAGCCCCAGCATTTT.

CDR3 residues: CASSFRLAGSTDTQYF. In nucleotides, the CDR3 is TGTGCCAGCAGCTTCCGACTAGCTGGTAGCACAGATACGCAGTATTTT. The genes are TRBV5-4 and TRBJ2-3, with TRBD2 matching 7 bases. The V segment lost 2 bases and the J segment 0 bases; nucleotides outside the gene matches: 6. The CDR3 spans 16 residues. CDR1 is SGHNT, CDR2 YYREEE, per germline (reference sequence). Using reference TRBV5-4 and TRBJ2-3 for the parts outside the CDR3, the full variable domain is ETGVTQSPTHLIKTRGQQVTLRCSSQSGHNTVSWYQQALGQGPQFIFQYYREEENGRGNFPPRFSGLQFPNYSSELNVNALELDDSALYLCASSFRLAGSTDTQYFGPGTRLTVL.

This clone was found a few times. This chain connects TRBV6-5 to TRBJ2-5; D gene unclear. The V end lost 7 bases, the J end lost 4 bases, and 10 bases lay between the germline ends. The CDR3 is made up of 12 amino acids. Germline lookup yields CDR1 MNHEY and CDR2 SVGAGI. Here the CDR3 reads CASMGMPETQYF. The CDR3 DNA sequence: TGTGCCAGCATGGGCATGCCAGAGACCCAGTACTTC.

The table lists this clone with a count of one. The CDR3 sequence is CAISDAAASAETQYF. DNA of the CDR3: TGTGCCATCAGTGACGCAGCGGCTAGCGCAGAGACCCAGTACTTC. The chain has TRBV10-3 and TRBJ2-5; maybe TRBD2 (6 bases). Germline CDR1 is ENHRY and CDR2 is SYGVKD. V lost 3 bases and J 4 bases, leaving 15 bases between the germline ends. CDR3 length: 15 residues.

In nucleotides, the CDR3 is TGTGCCAGCAGCTTAGGCCGGGGAAGCTCCTACGAGCAGTACTTC. This gives the protein CASSLGRGSSYEQYF. The chain is built from TRBV11-2 and TRBJ2-7, with D possibly TRBD2 on 5 matching bases. Per germline, CDR1 SGHAT and CDR2 FQNNGV. V was pared by 1 base and J by 0 bases, with 10 bases between. CDR3 size: 15 residues.

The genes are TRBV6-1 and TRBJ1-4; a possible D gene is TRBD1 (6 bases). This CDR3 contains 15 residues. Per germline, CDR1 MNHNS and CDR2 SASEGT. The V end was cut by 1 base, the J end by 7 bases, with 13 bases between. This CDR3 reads CASSEEVDSREKLFF. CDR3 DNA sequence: TGTGCCAGCAGTGAAGAGGTGGACAGCCGTGAAAAACTGTTTTTT.

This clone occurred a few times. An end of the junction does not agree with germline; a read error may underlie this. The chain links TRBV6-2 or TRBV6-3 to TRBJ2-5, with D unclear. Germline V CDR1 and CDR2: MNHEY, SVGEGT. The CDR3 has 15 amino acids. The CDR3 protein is CASSDSQLMLETQYF. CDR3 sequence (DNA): TGTGCCAGCAGTGACTCACAGTTGATGCTTGAGACCCAGTACTTC.

The CDR3 DNA sequence: TGCAGTGCTAGTTTAACAAAGGACAGTGGCTACACCTTC. This sequence encodes CSASLTKDSGYTF. This chain connects TRBV20-1 to TRBJ1-2, with TRBD1 as a possible D gene (6 bases). V was clipped by 3 bases and J by 7 bases, with 15 bases between them. This CDR3 comprises 13 residues. Germline lookup yields CDR1 DFQATT and CDR2 SNEGSKA (reference sequence).

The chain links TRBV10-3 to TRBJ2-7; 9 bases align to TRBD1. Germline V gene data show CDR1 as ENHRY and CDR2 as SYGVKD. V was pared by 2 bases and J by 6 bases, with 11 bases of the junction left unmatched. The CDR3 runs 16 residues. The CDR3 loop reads CAISEMTGQGNGEQYF. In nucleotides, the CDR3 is TGTGCCATCAGTGAGATGACGGGACAGGGTAACGGCGAGCAGTACTTC.

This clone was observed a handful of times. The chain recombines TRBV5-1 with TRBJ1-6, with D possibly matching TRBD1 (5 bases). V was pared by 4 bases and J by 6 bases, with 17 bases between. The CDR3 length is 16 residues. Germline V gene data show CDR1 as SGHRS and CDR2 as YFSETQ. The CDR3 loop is CASSDGSRRGNSPLHF. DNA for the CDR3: TGCGCCAGCAGCGATGGCTCAAGGAGGGGTAATTCACCCCTCCACTTT.

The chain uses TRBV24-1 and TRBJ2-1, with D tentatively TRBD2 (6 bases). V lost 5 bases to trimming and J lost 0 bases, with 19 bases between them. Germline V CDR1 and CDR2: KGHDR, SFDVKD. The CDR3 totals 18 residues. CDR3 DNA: TGTGCCACCAGTGGTCGGGGGACCGAACGGAGCTCCTACAATGAGCAGTTCTTC. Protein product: CATSGRGTERSSYNEQFF.

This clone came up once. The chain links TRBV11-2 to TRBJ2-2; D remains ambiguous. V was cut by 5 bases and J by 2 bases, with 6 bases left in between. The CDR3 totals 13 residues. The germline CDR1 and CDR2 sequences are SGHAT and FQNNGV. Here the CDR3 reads CASSLLNTGELFF. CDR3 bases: TGTGCCAGCAGCCTCCTCAACACCGGGGAGCTGTTTTTT.

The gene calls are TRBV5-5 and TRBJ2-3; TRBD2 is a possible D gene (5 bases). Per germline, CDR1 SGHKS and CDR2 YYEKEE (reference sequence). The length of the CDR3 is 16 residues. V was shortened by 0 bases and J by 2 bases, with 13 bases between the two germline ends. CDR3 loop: CASSLVGSALTDTQYF. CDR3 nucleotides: TGTGCCAGCAGCTTGGTAGGTAGCGCCCTCACAGATACGCAGTATTTT.

The CDR3 DNA reads as TGTGCCAGCAGTTATGGGAGGTCCTATAATTCACCCCTCCACTTT. Translating it yields CASSYGRSYNSPLHF. This chain joins TRBV6-5 and TRBJ1-6, with D unclear. V was shortened by 3 bases and J by 1 base, with 7 bases between the two germline ends. The CDR3 runs 15 residues. The germline V gene has CDR1 MNHEY and CDR2 SVGAGI.

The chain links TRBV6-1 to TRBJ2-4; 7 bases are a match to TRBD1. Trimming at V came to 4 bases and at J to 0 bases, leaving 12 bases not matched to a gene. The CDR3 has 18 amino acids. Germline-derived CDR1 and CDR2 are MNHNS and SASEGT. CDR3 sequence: CASSASGTARLAKNIQYF. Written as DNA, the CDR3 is TGTGCCAGCAGTGCCTCCGGGACAGCGAGATTAGCCAAAAACATTCAGTACTTC.

The CDR3 DNA is TGCACCAGCAGCCAGTCTTTCATGGAGCAGTCCGGGGAGCTGTTTTTT. Protein product: CTSSQSFMEQSGELFF. The chain has TRBV1 and TRBJ2-2; the table's D call, TRBD2, has no DNA check behind it. TRBV1 is annotated as a pseudogene. The CDR3 is 16 amino acids.

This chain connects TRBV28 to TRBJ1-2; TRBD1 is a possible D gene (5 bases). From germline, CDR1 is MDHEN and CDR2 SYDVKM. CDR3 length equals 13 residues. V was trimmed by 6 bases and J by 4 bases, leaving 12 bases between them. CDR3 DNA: TGTGCCAGCAGGGGGGGAGTCCTCTATGGCTACACCTTC. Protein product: CASRGGVLYGYTF.

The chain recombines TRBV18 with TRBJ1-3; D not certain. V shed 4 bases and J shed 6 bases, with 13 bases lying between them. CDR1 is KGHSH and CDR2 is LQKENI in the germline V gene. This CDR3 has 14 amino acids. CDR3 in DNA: TGTGCCAGCTCACTCCTGGTGGGCGAAAACACCATATATTTT. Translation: CASSLLVGENTIYF.

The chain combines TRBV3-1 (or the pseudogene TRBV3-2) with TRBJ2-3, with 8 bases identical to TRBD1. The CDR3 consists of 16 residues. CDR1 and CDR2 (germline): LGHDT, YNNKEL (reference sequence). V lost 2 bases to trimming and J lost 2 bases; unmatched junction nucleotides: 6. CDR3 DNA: TGTGCCAGCAGCCAACCAGGACAGGGTTTCACAGATACGCAGTATTTT. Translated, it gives CASSQPGQGFTDTQYF.

DNA for the CDR3: TGTGCCAGCAGCCAAACGGGGGGGCAAACAGATACGCAGTATTTT. Translating gives CASSQTGGQTDTQYF. The rearrangement links TRBV3-1 (or the pseudogene TRBV3-2) to TRBJ2-3; 8 bases agree with TRBD2. Looked up from germline, CDR1 is LGHDT and CDR2 is YNNKEL (reference sequence). The CDR3 spans 15 residues. Germline trimming cut 2 bases from V and 3 bases from J; bases unmatched to any gene: 4.

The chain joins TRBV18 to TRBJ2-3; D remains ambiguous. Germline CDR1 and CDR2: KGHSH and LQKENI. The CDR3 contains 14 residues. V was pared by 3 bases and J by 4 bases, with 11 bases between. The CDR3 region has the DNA TGTGCCAGCTCACCTGATTCGGTGGCAGATACGCAGTATTTT. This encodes CASSPDSVADTQYF.

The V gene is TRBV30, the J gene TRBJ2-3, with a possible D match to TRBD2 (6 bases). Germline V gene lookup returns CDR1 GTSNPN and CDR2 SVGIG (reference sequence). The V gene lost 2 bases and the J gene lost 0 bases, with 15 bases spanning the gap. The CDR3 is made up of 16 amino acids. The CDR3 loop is CAWSSPLAVSTDTQYF. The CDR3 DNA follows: TGTGCCTGGAGTTCCCCGTTAGCGGTTAGCACAGATACGCAGTATTTT.

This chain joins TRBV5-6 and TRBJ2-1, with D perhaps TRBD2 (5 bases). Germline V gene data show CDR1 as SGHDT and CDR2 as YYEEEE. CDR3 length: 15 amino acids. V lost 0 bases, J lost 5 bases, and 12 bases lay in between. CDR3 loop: CASSLGWTQNNEQFF. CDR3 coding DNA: TGTGCCAGCAGCTTGGGGTGGACTCAGAACAATGAGCAGTTCTTC. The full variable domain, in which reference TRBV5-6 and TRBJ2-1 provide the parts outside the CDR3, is DAGVTQSPTHLIKTRGQQVTLRCSPKSGHDTVSWYQQALGQGPQFIFQYYEEEERQRGNFPDRFSGHQFPNYSSELNVNALLLGDSALYLCASSLGWTQNNEQFFGPGTRLTVL.

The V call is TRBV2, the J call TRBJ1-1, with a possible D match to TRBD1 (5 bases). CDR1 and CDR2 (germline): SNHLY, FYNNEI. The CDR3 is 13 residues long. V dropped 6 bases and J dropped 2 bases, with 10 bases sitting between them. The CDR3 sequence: CASSLDSNTEAFF. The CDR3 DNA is TGTGCCAGCAGCCTTGACAGCAACACTGAAGCTTTCTTT.